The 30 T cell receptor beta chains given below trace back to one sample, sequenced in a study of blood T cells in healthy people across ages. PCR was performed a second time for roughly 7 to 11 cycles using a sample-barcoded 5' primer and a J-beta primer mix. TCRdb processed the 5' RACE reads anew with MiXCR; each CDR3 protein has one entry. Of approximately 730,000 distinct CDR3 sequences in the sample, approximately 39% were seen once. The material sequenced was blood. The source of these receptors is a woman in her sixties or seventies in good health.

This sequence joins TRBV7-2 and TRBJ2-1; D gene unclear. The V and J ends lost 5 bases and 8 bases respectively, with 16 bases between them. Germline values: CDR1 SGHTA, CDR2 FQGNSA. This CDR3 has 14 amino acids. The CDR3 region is CASSPAAATYEQFF. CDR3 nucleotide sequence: TGTGCCAGCAGCCCCGCGGCTGCTACCTATGAGCAGTTCTTC.

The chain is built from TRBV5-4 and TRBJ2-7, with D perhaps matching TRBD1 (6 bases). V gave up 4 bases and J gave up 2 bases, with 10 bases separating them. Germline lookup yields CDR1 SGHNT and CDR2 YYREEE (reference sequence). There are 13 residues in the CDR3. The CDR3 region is CASSPDRTYEQYF. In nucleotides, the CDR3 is TGTGCCAGCAGCCCTGACAGGACCTACGAGCAGTACTTC.

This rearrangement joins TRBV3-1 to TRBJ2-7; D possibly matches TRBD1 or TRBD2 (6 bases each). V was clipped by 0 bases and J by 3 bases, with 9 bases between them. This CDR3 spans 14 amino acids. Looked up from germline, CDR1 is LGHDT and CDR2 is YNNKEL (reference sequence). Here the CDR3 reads CASSQEGGDYEQYF. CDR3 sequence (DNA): TGTGCCAGCAGCCAAGAGGGGGGCGACTACGAGCAGTACTTC.

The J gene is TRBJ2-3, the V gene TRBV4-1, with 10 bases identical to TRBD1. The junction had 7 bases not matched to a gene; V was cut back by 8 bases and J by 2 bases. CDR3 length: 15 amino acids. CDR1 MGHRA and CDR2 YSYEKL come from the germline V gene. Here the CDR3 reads CASRGGQGITDTQYF. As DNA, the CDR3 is TGCGCCAGCCGTGGGGGACAGGGGATCACAGATACGCAGTATTTT.

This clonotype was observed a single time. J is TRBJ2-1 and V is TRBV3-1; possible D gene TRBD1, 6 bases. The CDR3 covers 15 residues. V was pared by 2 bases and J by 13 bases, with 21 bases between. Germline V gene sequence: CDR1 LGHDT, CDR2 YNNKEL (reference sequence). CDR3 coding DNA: TGTGCCAGCAGCCAACGACAGGTTGTAGAAGAGACCCAGTTCTTC. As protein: CASSQRQVVEETQFF.

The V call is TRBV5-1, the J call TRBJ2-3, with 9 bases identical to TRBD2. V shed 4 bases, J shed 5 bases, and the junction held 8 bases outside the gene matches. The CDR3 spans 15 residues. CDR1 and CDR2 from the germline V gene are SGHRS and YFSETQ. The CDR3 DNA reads TGCGCCAGCAGCCGACCTAGCGGGGAAAAAGATACGCAGTATTTT. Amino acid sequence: CASSRPSGEKDTQYF.

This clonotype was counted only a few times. CDR3 loop: CSAAGTGSTDTQYF. The CDR3 DNA is TGCAGTGCAGCCGGGACAGGGAGCACAGATACGCAGTATTTT. This chain uses TRBV20-1 with TRBJ2-3; 9 nucleotides line up with TRBD1. V was pared by 6 bases and J by 0 bases, with 4 bases of the junction left unmatched. CDR3 length: 14 residues. Germline V lookup: CDR1 DFQATT, CDR2 SNEGSKA (reference sequence).

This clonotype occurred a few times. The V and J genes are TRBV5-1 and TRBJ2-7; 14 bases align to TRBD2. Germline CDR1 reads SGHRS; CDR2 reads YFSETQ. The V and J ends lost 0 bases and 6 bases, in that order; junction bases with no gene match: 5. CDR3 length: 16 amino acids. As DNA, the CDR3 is TGCGCCAGCAGCTTGGGAGGACTAGCGGGAGGAAGCGAGCAGTACTTC. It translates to CASSLGGLAGGSEQYF.

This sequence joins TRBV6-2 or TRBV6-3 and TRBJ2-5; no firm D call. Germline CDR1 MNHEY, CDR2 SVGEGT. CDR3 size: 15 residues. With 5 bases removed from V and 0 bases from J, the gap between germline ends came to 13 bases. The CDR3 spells CASSLRADNQETQYF. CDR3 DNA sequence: TGTGCCAGCAGTCTTAGGGCGGATAACCAAGAGACCCAGTACTTC.

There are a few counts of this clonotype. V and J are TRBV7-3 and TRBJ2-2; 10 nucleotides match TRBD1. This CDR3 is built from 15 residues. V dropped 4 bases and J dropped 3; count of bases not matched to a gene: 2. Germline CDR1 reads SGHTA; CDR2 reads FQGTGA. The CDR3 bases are TGTGCCAGCAGCTCGGACAGGGGGGACACCGGGGAGCTGTTTTTT. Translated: CASSSDRGDTGELFF.

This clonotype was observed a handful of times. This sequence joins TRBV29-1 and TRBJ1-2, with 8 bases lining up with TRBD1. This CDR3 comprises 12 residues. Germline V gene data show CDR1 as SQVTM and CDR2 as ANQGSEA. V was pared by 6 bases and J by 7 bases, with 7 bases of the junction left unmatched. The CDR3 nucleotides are TGCAGCGTCGAACGGACAGGGACTGGCTACACCTTC. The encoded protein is CSVERTGTGYTF.

In nucleotides, the CDR3 is TGCAGTGCTAAACTAGCGGAAGGGGACAATGAGCAGTTCTTC. Translation gives CSAKLAEGDNEQFF. The rearrangement uses TRBV20-1 and TRBJ2-1, with 8 positions matching TRBD2. The CDR3 sequence is 14 residues long. After removal of 4 bases from V and 5 bases from J, the junction contained 7 bases not matched to a gene. Germline CDR1 reads DFQATT; CDR2 reads SNEGSKA (reference sequence).

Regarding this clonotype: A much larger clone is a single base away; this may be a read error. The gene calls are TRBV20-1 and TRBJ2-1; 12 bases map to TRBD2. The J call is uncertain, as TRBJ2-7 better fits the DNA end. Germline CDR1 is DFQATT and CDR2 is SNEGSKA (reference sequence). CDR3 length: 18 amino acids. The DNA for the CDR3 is TGCAGTGCTAGAGTCTTCGGACTAGCGGGAAGCTCCTACAATGAGCAGTACTTC. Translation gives CSARVFGLAGSSYNEQYF.

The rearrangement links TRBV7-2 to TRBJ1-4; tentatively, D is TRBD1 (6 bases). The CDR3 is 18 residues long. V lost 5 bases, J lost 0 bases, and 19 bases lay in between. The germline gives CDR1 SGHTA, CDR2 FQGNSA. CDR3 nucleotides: TGTGCCAGCAGCCGAGGGGGGGCCAGCGGGGCAACTAATGAAAAACTGTTTTTT. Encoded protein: CASSRGGASGATNEKLFF. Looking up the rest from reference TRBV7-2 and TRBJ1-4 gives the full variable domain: GAGVSQSPSNKVTEKGKDVELRCDPISGHTALYWYRQSLGQGLEFLIYFQGNSAPDKSGLPSDRFSAERTGGSVSTLTIQRTQQEDSAVYLCASSRGGASGATNEKLFFGSGTQLSVL.

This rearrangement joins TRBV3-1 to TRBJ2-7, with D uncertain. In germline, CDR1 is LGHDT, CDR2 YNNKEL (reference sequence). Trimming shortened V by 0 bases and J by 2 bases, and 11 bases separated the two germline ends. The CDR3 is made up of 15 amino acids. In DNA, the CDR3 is TGTGCCAGCAGCCAAGATATGGTGGGCACCTACGAGCAGTACTTC. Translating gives CASSQDMVGTYEQYF.

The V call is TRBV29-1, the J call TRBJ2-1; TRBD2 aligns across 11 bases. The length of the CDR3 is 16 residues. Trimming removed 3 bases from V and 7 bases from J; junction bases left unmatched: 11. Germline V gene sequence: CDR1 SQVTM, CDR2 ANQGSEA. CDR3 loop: CSVDGTSGRGRNEQFF. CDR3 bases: TGCAGCGTTGACGGGACTAGCGGAAGGGGGAGAAATGAGCAGTTCTTC.

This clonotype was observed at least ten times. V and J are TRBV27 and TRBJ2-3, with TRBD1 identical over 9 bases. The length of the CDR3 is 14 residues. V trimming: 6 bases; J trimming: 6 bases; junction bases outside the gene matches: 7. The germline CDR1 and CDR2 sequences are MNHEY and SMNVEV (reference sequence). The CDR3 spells CASSFGQGTDTQYF. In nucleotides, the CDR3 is TGTGCCAGCAGCTTCGGACAGGGGACGGATACGCAGTATTTT.

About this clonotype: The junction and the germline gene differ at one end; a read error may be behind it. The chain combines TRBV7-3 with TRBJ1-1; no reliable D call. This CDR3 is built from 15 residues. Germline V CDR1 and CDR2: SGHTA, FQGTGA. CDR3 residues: CASSPPPNPNTGAFF. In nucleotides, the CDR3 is TGTGCCAGCAGCCCTCCCCCTAACCCTAACACTGGAGCTTTCTTT.

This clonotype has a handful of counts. The CDR3 coding sequence is TGTGCCAGCAGCTTCACCGGGACTAGCGGGAAAGGAGGGCAGTACTTC. Its protein is CASSFTGTSGKGGQYF. The chain has TRBV7-3 and TRBJ2-4; TRBD2 agrees at 13 bases. Looked up from germline, CDR1 is SGHTA and CDR2 is FQGTGA. CDR3 size: 16 residues. V lost 3 bases and J lost 13; bases outside the gene matches: 12.

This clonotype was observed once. The CDR3: CASSQTGIGGADTQYF. In DNA form, the CDR3 reads TGTGCCAGCAGCCAAACAGGTATCGGTGGGGCAGATACGCAGTATTTT. The chain has TRBV4-2 and TRBJ2-3, with D perhaps matching TRBD1 (5 bases). V was pared by 2 bases and J by 4 bases, with 16 bases between. The length of the CDR3 is 16 residues. Germline loops: CDR1 LGHNA, CDR2 YNFKEQ.

CDR3 amino acids: CASTGGHTDTQYF. CDR3 nucleotides: TGTGCCAGCACTGGGGGGCACACAGATACGCAGTATTTT. V usage is TRBV28 and J usage is TRBJ2-3; D is tentatively TRBD1 or TRBD2 (6 bases each). Germline CDR1 reads MDHEN; CDR2 reads SYDVKM. The CDR3 spans 13 residues. The ends were cut back, 7 bases at V and 2 bases at J, with 10 bases in the middle. The full variable domain, with the rest looked up from reference TRBV28 and TRBJ2-3, is DVKVTQSSRYLVKRTGEKVFLECVQDMDHENMFWYRQDPGLGLRLIYFSYDVKMKEKGDIPEGYSVSREKKERFSLILESASTNQTSMYLCASTGGHTDTQYFGPGTRLTVL.

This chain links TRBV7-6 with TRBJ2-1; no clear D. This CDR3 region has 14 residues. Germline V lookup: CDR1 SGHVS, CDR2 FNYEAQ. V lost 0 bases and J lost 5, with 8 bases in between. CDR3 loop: CASSLAWTNNEQFF. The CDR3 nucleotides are TGTGCCAGCAGCTTAGCGTGGACCAACAATGAGCAGTTCTTC. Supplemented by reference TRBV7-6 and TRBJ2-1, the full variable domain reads GAGVSQSPRYKVTKRGQDVALRCDPISGHVSLYWYRQALGQGPEFLTYFNYEAQQDKSGLPNDRFSAERPEGSISTLTIQRTEQRDSAMYRCASSLAWTNNEQFFGPGTRLTVL.

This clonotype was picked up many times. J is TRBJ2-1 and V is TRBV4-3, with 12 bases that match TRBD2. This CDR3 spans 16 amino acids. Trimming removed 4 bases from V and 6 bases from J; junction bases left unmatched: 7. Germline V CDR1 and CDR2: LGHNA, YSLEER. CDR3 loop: CASSPRLAGAGNEQFF. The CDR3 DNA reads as TGCGCCAGCAGCCCCAGACTAGCGGGAGCGGGCAATGAGCAGTTCTTC.

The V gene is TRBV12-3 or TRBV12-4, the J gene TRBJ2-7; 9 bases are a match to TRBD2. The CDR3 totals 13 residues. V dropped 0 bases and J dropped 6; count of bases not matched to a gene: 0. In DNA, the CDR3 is TGTGCCAGCAGTTTAGCGCGGGGGGGCGAGCAGTACTTC. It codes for CASSLARGGEQYF.

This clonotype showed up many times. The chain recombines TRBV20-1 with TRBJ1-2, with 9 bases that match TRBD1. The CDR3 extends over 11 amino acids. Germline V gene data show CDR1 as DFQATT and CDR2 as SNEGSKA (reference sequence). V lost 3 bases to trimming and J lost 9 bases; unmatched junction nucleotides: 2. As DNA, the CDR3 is TGCAGTGCTAGTGGACAGGGGAGCTACACCTTC. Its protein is CSASGQGSYTF.

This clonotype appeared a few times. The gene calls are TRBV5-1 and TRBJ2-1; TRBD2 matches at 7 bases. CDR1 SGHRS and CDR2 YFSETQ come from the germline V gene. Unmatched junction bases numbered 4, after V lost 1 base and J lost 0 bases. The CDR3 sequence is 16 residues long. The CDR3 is CASSLFGEGSYNEQFF. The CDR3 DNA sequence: TGCGCCAGCAGCTTGTTCGGGGAGGGCTCCTACAATGAGCAGTTCTTC.

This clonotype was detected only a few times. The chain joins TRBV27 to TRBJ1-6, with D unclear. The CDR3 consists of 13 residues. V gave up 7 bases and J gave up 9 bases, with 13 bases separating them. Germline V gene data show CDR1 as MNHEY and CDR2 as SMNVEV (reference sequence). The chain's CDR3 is CASKFGLASPLHF. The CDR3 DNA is TGTGCCAGCAAGTTCGGGCTTGCTTCACCCCTCCACTTT.

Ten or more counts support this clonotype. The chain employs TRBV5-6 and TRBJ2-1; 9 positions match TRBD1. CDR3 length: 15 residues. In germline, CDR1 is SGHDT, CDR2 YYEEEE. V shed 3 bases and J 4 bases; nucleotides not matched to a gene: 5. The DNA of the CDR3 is TGTGCCAGCAGCTCGCCGGGACAGGGATACAATGAGCAGTTCTTC. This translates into CASSSPGQGYNEQFF.

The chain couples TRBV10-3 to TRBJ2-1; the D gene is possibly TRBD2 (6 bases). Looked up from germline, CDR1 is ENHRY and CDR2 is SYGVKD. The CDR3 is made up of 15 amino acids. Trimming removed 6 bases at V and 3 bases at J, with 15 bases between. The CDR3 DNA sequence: TGTGCCATCAGCGGGGGTCGAGGTTTCTACAATGAGCAGTTCTTC. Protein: CAISGGRGFYNEQFF.

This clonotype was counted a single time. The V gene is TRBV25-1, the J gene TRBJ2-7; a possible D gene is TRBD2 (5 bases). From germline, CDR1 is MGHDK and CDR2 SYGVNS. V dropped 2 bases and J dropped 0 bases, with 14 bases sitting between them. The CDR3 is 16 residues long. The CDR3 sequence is CASSEVGEINSYEQYF. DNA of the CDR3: TGTGCCAGCAGTGAAGTTGGGGAGATCAACTCCTACGAGCAGTACTTC.